Following are 9 T cell receptor beta chains from one sample sequenced in a study of tissue T cells after allogeneic stem cell transplantation. TCRdb keeps only in-frame clones here, not all; method: immunoSEQ multiplex PCR. This repertoire shows 6,500 to 7,500 clones, around 68% found once; its top ten account for about 0.78%. The sequencing sample was made of blood. Every receptor here comes from a female BALB/c mouse in good health. The mouse line has the MHC haplotype H2-d.

Points on this clone: Gene names refer to mouse genes. The CDR3 is cut off 1 residue early in the read; its end comes from the germline J gene. V usage is TRBV13-1 and J usage is TRBJ2-7, with TRBD2 identical over 8 bases. Germline V gene data show CDR1 as NSHNY and CDR2 as SYGAGN. The CDR3 runs 14 residues. V shed 2 bases, J shed 0 bases, and the junction held 1 base outside the gene matches. Partial CDR3 DNA: TGTGCCAGCAGTGAAGGGGGGGCCTCCTATGAACAGTAC. Protein sequence: CASSEGGASYEQY. The whole CDR3 is CASSEGGASYEQYF.

A remark on this clone: Gene names and germline match the mouse. The read comes to an end 1 residue before the CDR3 does, leaving the germline J gene to fill in the end. The gene calls are TRBV31 and TRBJ2-5; no definite D call. CDR3 length equals 12 residues. V lost 2 bases, J lost 6 bases, and 9 bases lay in between. Per germline, CDR1 GKSSPN and CDR2 SITVG. The sequenced part of the CDR3 DNA is TGTGCCTGGAGTTCGGGGTGGGACACCCAGTAC. Its protein is CAWSSGWDTQY. The CDR3 reads in full as CAWSSGWDTQYF.

Of note for this clone: Gene and germline names: mouse. The observed sequence ends 1 residue before the CDR3 terminus, with the missing tail filled in from the germline J gene. This sequence joins TRBV13-1 and TRBJ1-4; a possible D gene is TRBD1 (6 bases). The CDR3 covers 16 residues. V lost 0 bases, J lost 4 bases, and 13 bases lay in between. Germline V CDR1 and CDR2: NSHNY, SYGAGN. The CDR3 reads CASSDGGGQNNERLFF. The DNA read from the CDR3 is TGTGCCAGCAGTGATGGGGGGGGACAAAACAACGAAAGATTATTT. Full variable domain (missing parts from reference TRBV13-1 and TRBJ1-4): EAAVTQSPRNKVTVTGGNVTLSCRQTNSHNYMYWYRQDTGHGLRLIHYSYGAGNLRIGDVPDGYKATRTTQEDFFLLLELASPSQTSLYFCASSDGGGQNNERLFFGHGTKLSVL.

This clone has only a few counts. Gene names are the mouse ones. The read ends 1 residue shy of where the CDR3 ends; the end is completed using the germline J gene. The chain has TRBV4 and TRBJ2-3; weak D call: TRBD1 (5 bases). This CDR3 contains 14 residues. V was clipped by 4 bases and J by 0 bases, with 8 bases between them. Germline V gene lookup returns CDR1 LGHDT and CDR2 YNNKQL (reference sequence). CDR3 region: CASSLTDSAETLYF. The CDR3 DNA, read in part, is TGTGCCAGCAGCTTGACAGATAGTGCAGAAACGCTGTAT.

This clone was counted between two and nine times. Mouse names are used for the genes. The sequenced fragment ends 1 residue before the CDR3 boundary, so the rest is inferred from the germline J gene. V and J are TRBV13-1 and TRBJ1-4, with D unresolved. Trimming removed 0 bases at V and 0 bases at J, with 6 bases between. CDR3 length equals 15 residues. The germline gives CDR1 NSHNY, CDR2 SYGAGN. The covered CDR3 bases are TGTGCCAGCAGTGATGCTTCAATTTCCAACGAAAGATTATTT. Translation: CASSDASISNERLF. The full CDR3 is CASSDASISNERLFF.

This clone was found once. Genes and germline are mouse. The read ends 1 residue before the CDR3 terminus; that terminus is restored from the germline J gene. The rearrangement joins TRBV20 to TRBJ2-7; 10 bases are shared with TRBD2. Germline assignment: CDR1 GFQATS and CDR2 STVNSAI. The CDR3 covers 15 residues. After removal of 0 bases from V and 4 bases from J, the junction contained 6 bases not matched to a gene. The DNA read from the CDR3 is TGTGGTGCTAGGGACTTGGGACTGGGGCTGTATGAACAGTAC. Its protein product is CGARDLGLGLYEQY. In full, the CDR3 reads CGARDLGLGLYEQYF.

In the case of this clone: Gene names and germline match the mouse. Read data end 1 residue before the CDR3 end; the end is taken from the germline J gene. The V and J genes are TRBV20 and TRBJ1-2; D might be TRBD1 (6 bases). Germline values: CDR1 GFQATS, CDR2 STVNSAI. The V and J ends lost 5 bases and 0 bases respectively, with 10 bases between them. This CDR3 comprises 13 residues. The part of the CDR3 DNA that was read is TGTGGTGCTGCGGACAGAGCAAACTCCGACTACACC. It translates to CGAADRANSDYT. From start to end, the CDR3 is CGAADRANSDYTF.

In this sample, this clone turned up once. The gene names given are mouse names. The read halts 1 residue ahead of the CDR3 end, with the missing end drawn from the germline J gene. V is TRBV13-1 and J is TRBJ2-5; TRBD1 might be the D (5 bases). The CDR3 covers 14 residues. In germline, CDR1 is NSHNY, CDR2 SYGAGN. V lost 0 bases and J 3 bases, leaving 8 bases between the germline ends. CDR3 loop: CASSDAGKQDTQYF. Incomplete CDR3 DNA: TGTGCCAGCAGTGATGCAGGGAAACAAGACACCCAGTAC.

As concerns this clone: Mouse gene names and germline throughout. The CDR3 end lies 1 residue beyond the end of the read and is filled in from the germline J gene. The sample carries other DNA sequences with the same CDR3. The chain employs TRBV5 and TRBJ1-2; D is possibly TRBD1 (6 bases). With 4 bases removed from V and 0 bases from J, the gap between germline ends came to 9 bases. Germline V gene lookup returns CDR1 LGHNA and CDR2 YNLKQL (reference sequence). This CDR3 is built from 14 residues. CDR3 residues: CASSPGTTNSDYTF. CDR3 DNA (partial): TGTGCCAGCAGCCCCGGGACAACAAACTCCGACTACACC.